Following are 28 T cell receptor beta chains from one sample sequenced in a study of cytomegalovirus exposure and HLA in healthy donors. PCR employed 60 Vbeta and 13 Jbeta primers. Here immunoSEQ multiplex PCR was the method, and the copy in TCRdb shows in-frame clones only, minus some. Of roughly 120,000 clones in the sample, 79% were seen once. Sequences were obtained from PBMCs. The receptors stem from a man younger than 35 in good health and CMV-seronegative.

The chain recombines TRBV5-1 with TRBJ2-7, with D tentatively TRBD2 (6 bases). Germline CDR1 SGHRS, CDR2 YFSETQ. With 0 bases removed from V and 3 bases from J, the gap between germline ends came to 7 bases. CDR3 length equals 13 residues. CDR3: CASSLVTSYEQYF. The CDR3 DNA reads TGCGCCAGCAGCTTGGTGACTAGCTACGAGCAGTACTTC.

This clone is a singleton in its sample. The rearrangement joins TRBV30 to TRBJ1-1, with 12 bases fitting TRBD1. Germline assignment: CDR1 GTSNPN and CDR2 SVGIG (reference sequence). This CDR3 is built from 12 residues. V dropped 8 bases and J dropped 5; count of bases not matched to a gene: 3. The CDR3 protein is CAGTGGLTEAFF. The CDR3 DNA reads as TGTGCCGGGACAGGGGGCTTGACTGAAGCTTTCTTT.

This clone is a singleton in its sample. Germline and junction disagree at one end, which may indicate a read error. This specimen includes other DNA sequences encoding the same CDR3. The rearrangement uses TRBV29-1 and TRBJ2-3; D perhaps matches TRBD1 (5 bases). This CDR3 is built from 13 residues. Germline lookup yields CDR1 SQVTM and CDR2 ANQGSEA. Here the CDR3 reads CSVEGRVTDTQYF. In DNA form, the CDR3 reads TGCAGCGTTGAGGGCAGGGTAACAGATACGCAATATTTT.

This chain uses TRBV6-5 with TRBJ2-7, with D perhaps TRBD2 (6 bases). The V end lost 0 bases, the J end lost 4 bases, and 13 bases lay between the germline ends. Germline V gene sequence: CDR1 MNHEY, CDR2 SVGAGI. This CDR3 spans 15 amino acids. In nucleotides, the CDR3 is TGTGCCAGCAGTTACTCGGTGGCGGGACGGTACGAGCAGTACTTC. Amino acids: CASSYSVAGRYEQYF.

This clone was seen only once. J is TRBJ2-7 and V is TRBV11-2; 7 bases map to TRBD2. This CDR3 is 13 amino acids long. After removal of 2 bases from V and 7 bases from J, the junction contained 5 bases not matched to a gene. Looked up from germline, CDR1 is SGHAT and CDR2 is FQNNGV. CDR3 bases: TGTGCCAGCAGCTTAAGCGGGACCGGGGAGCAGTACGTC. The encoded protein is CASSLSGTGEQYV.

The genes are TRBV18 and TRBJ1-1; no firm D call. CDR3 length: 14 amino acids. Between the trimmed V and J ends, which lost 8 bases and 1 base, there was a span of 14 bases. Germline V gene lookup returns CDR1 KGHSH and CDR2 LQKENI. CDR3 nucleotides: TGTGCCAGCCTTAGCCCGGGAAGGAACACTGAAGCTTTCTTT. It translates to CASLSPGRNTEAFF.

V gene TRBV11-3 combines with J gene TRBJ2-5, with D perhaps matching TRBD2 (6 bases). Per the germline V gene, CDR1 is SGHNT and CDR2 is YENEEA. This CDR3 contains 15 residues. V lost 1 base to trimming and J lost 2 bases, with 11 bases between them. CDR3: CASSLGRRDQETQYF. DNA for the CDR3: TGTGCCAGCAGCTTAGGGAGGCGGGATCAAGAGACCCAGTACTTC.

The V call is TRBV6-5, the J call TRBJ1-1, with D perhaps TRBD1 (5 bases). Trimming shortened V by 6 bases and J by 10 bases, and 21 bases separated the two germline ends. The CDR3 totals 14 residues. Per germline, CDR1 MNHEY and CDR2 SVGAGI. The CDR3 DNA is TGTGCCAGCAGGGCCCCCAATACAGGTTCTGGAGCTTTCTTT. Translated: CASRAPNTGSGAFF.

This clone showed up just a few times. The chain employs TRBV18 and TRBJ1-1; D perhaps matches TRBD1 (6 bases). Germline V gene data show CDR1 as KGHSH and CDR2 as LQKENI. CDR3 length equals 17 residues. Trimming left V 0 bases short and J 0 bases short, with 14 bases between. CDR3 sequence (DNA): TGTGCCAGCTCACCACCTCCGGTTACAGGGATGAACACTGAAGCTTTCTTT. Residues: CASSPPPVTGMNTEAFF.

V gene TRBV28 combines with J gene TRBJ2-7; possible D gene TRBD1, 6 bases. With 6 bases removed from V and 6 bases from J, the gap between germline ends came to 27 bases. The CDR3 loop spans 17 amino acids. Germline CDR1 MDHEN, CDR2 SYDVKM. The CDR3 loop reads CASRDPQNGGASCEQYF. The CDR3, as DNA: TGTGCCAGCAGGGACCCGCAAAATGGGGGCGCTTCTTGCGAGCAGTACTTC.

The gene calls are TRBV7-8 and TRBJ2-3, with D maybe TRBD2 (6 bases). With 5 bases removed from V and 0 bases from J, the gap between germline ends came to 18 bases. CDR3 size: 17 residues. Germline CDR1 is SGHVS and CDR2 is FQNEAQ. The CDR3 DNA reads TGTGCCAGCAGCCCCCCAAATAGCGGAGTAAGCACAGATACGCAGTATTTT. Translation gives CASSPPNSGVSTDTQYF.

The J gene is TRBJ1-2, the V gene TRBV7-2; D is possibly TRBD1 (5 bases). This CDR3 spans 13 amino acids. The V and J ends lost 2 bases and 4 bases respectively, with 8 bases between them. CDR1 SGHTA and CDR2 FQGNSA come from the germline V gene. The CDR3, as DNA: TGTGCCAGCAGCTTATCAGGGCCCTATGGCTACACCTTC. It encodes CASSLSGPYGYTF.

This chain's CDR3 is CASSREPGLAGGGSRETQYF. In DNA form, the CDR3 reads TGTGCCAGTAGTAGAGAACCGGGACTAGCGGGAGGAGGGTCTCGGGAGACCCAGTACTTC. The chain recombines TRBV19 with TRBJ2-5, with 15 bases matching TRBD2. Per germline, CDR1 LNHDA and CDR2 SQIVND (reference sequence). Trimming cost V 4 bases and J 5 bases; bases outside gene matches: 17. The CDR3 spans 20 residues.

This rearrangement joins TRBV18 to TRBJ2-7; 10 bases are shared with TRBD1. The germline CDR1 and CDR2 sequences are KGHSH and LQKENI. Trimming at V came to 4 bases and at J to 4 bases, leaving 7 bases not matched to a gene. This CDR3 has 15 amino acids. CDR3 sequence: CASSRDRGVIYEQYF. Here the CDR3 DNA reads TGTGCCAGCTCACGGGACAGGGGTGTCATTTACGAGCAGTACTTC.

The V and J genes are TRBV6-5 and TRBJ1-1; D possibly corresponds to TRBD1 (5 bases). CDR1 and CDR2 from the germline V gene are MNHEY and SVGAGI. This CDR3 has 13 amino acids. Trimming cost V 6 bases and J 4 bases, with 12 bases left between them. The DNA for the CDR3 is TGTGCCAGCAGAAGACAGTGGAGCACTGAAGCTTTCTTT. Protein: CASRRQWSTEAFF.

In DNA form, the CDR3 reads TGTGCCAGCAGCGTAGATTTCGAGGAAGCCGGGGAGCTGTTTTTT. This gives the protein CASSVDFEEAGELFF. V gene TRBV9 combines with J gene TRBJ2-2; D gene uncertain. V was clipped by 0 bases and J by 6 bases, with 12 bases between them. Germline CDR1 SGDLS, CDR2 YYNGEE. The CDR3 is 15 residues long.

The rearrangement uses TRBV10-2 and TRBJ2-7; perhaps TRBD2 as D (6 bases). There are 12 residues in the CDR3. Germline V gene lookup returns CDR1 WSHSY and CDR2 SAAADI. The germline V and J ends were trimmed by 9 bases and 4 bases, with 13 bases remaining between them. The CDR3 region has the DNA TGCGCCAGTGCCGAAGGAGGGTACGAGCAGTACGTC. This codes for CASAEGGYEQYV.

The V gene is TRBV19, the J gene TRBJ2-1, with TRBD1 identical over 7 bases. The CDR3 spans 14 residues. V lost 6 bases and J lost 4; bases outside the gene matches: 6. Per the germline V gene, CDR1 is LNHDA and CDR2 is SQIVND (reference sequence). As DNA, the CDR3 is TGTGCCAGTAGGCCGGGGACAGAATACAATGAGCAGTTCTTC. This gives the protein CASRPGTEYNEQFF. Variable domain in full (rest from reference TRBV19 and TRBJ2-1): DGGITQSPKYLFRKEGQNVTLSCEQNLNHDAMYWYRQDPGQGLRLIYYSQIVNDFQKGDIAEGYSVSREKKESFPLTVTSAQKNPTAFYLCASRPGTEYNEQFFGPGTRLTVL.

The V gene is TRBV19, the J gene TRBJ2-2; 7 bases agree with TRBD1. Germline V gene sequence: CDR1 LNHDA, CDR2 SQIVND (reference sequence). CDR3 length: 15 amino acids. Trimming cost V 4 bases and J 2 bases; bases outside gene matches: 4. The CDR3: CASSNRQGNTGELFF. CDR3 coding DNA: TGTGCCAGTAGTAATCGACAGGGAAACACCGGGGAGCTGTTTTTT.

This chain links TRBV11-2 with TRBJ2-3; 9 bases line up with TRBD2. Germline V gene data show CDR1 as SGHAT and CDR2 as FQNNGV. The CDR3 has 17 residues. With 5 bases clipped from V and 2 bases from J, the junction kept 11 bases outside the gene matches. For the CDR3, the DNA is TGTGCCAGCAGCCCCCTTCTAGCGGGACCGTTCACAGATACGCAGTATTTT. Translated: CASSPLLAGPFTDTQYF.

The chain combines TRBV11-3 with TRBJ2-1; D perhaps matches TRBD2 (7 bases). CDR1 and CDR2 (germline): SGHNT, YENEEA. The V gene lost 4 bases and the J gene lost 7 bases, with 14 bases spanning the gap. The CDR3 covers 14 residues. CDR3 nucleotides: TGTGCCAGCAGCTCTCGAGAGGGGGGGAATGAGCAGTTCTTC. The encoded protein is CASSSREGGNEQFF.

The genes are TRBV5-1 and TRBJ1-2; TRBD1 is a possible D gene (6 bases). The germline gives CDR1 SGHRS, CDR2 YFSETQ. The CDR3 is 13 residues long. V lost 4 bases and J 3 bases, leaving 10 bases between the germline ends. The CDR3 loop is CASSLQGDYGYTF. CDR3 nucleotide sequence: TGCGCCAGCAGCCTACAGGGAGACTATGGCTACACCTTC.

This clone came up a few times. The V call is TRBV30, the J call TRBJ1-5; unclear D gene. V gave up 0 bases and J gave up 4 bases, with 7 bases separating them. CDR1 is GTSNPN, CDR2 SVGIG, per germline (reference sequence). The CDR3 is 13 residues long. The CDR3 reads CAWSVPPNQPQHF. DNA of the CDR3: TGTGCCTGGAGTGTTCCCCCAAATCAGCCCCAGCATTTT.

The chain joins TRBV15 to TRBJ1-4; 8 bases match TRBD1. The germline V gene encodes CDR1 LNHNV and CDR2 YYDKDF (reference sequence). With V trimmed by 0 bases and J by 6 bases, 12 bases remained unmatched. The CDR3 extends over 18 amino acids. This chain's CDR3 is CATSRDRGQAGRDEKLFF. The CDR3 nucleotides read TGTGCCACCAGCAGAGACAGGGGGCAGGCCGGAAGAGATGAAAAACTGTTTTTT.

The rearrangement uses TRBV28 and TRBJ1-4; TRBD1 aligns across 7 bases. J gave up 6 bases and V 5 bases, and 15 bases lay outside the gene matches. This CDR3 is 17 amino acids long. The V gene's germline CDR1 is MDHEN and CDR2 SYDVKM. This chain's CDR3 is CASSLYRGRGVDEKLFF. In nucleotides, the CDR3 is TGTGCCAGCAGTCTCTACAGGGGAAGGGGAGTCGATGAAAAACTGTTTTTT.

This clone was observed a single time. The chain is built from TRBV6-1 and TRBJ1-6; TRBD1 agrees at 9 bases. The germline V gene has CDR1 MNHNS and CDR2 SASEGT. The CDR3 is 14 amino acids. Trimming removed 7 bases from V and 7 bases from J; junction bases left unmatched: 5. The CDR3 sequence is CASNRDRDNSPLHF. The CDR3 DNA follows: TGTGCCAGCAACCGGGACAGGGACAATTCACCCCTCCACTTT.

This CDR3 reads CASSLVASSGTTDTQYF. In DNA, the CDR3 is TGTGCCAGCAGTTTAGTGGCGTCTAGCGGGACCACAGATACGCAGTATTTT. The V call is TRBV28, the J call TRBJ2-3, with 9 bases matching TRBD2. From germline, CDR1 is MDHEN and CDR2 SYDVKM. The CDR3 loop spans 17 amino acids. V trimming: 2 bases; J trimming: 2 bases; junction bases outside the gene matches: 8.

This clone was recorded only once. The genes are TRBV5-1 and TRBJ1-5; 9 nucleotides align to TRBD1. V shed 3 bases, J shed 6 bases, and the junction held 4 bases outside the gene matches. Germline CDR1 is SGHRS and CDR2 is YFSETQ. CDR3 size: 14 residues. The DNA for the CDR3 is TGCGCCAGCAGCTCCGGGACAGGGCTTCAGCCCCAGCATTTT. This encodes CASSSGTGLQPQHF.